The 30 T cell receptor beta chains presented below share a single source sample, sequenced in a study of blood T cells in healthy people across ages. A sample-barcoded 5' primer and a J-beta primer mix were used in a second PCR of roughly 6 to 11 cycles. TCRdb itself ran the 5' RACE reads through MiXCR, one entry per CDR3 protein. Of about 1.4 million distinct CDR3 sequences in the sample, around 59% are singletons; the top ten hold 5.5% to 8%. The sequenced sample consisted of blood. These receptor sequences come from a man aged 18 to 35 in good health.

This clonotype appeared a few times. The chain couples TRBV20-1 to TRBJ2-5, with D tentatively TRBD2 (6 bases). The tail of the sequence fits TRBJ2-7 better, so the J call may be wrong. There are 13 residues in the CDR3. Germline CDR1 and CDR2: DFQATT and SNEGSKA (reference sequence). This CDR3 is CSARSGPQREQYF. The CDR3 DNA reads as TGCAGTGCTAGGAGCGGGCCACAACGCGAGCAGTACTTC.

This clonotype was seen a handful of times. Here the CDR3 reads CASSDRQASNQPQHF. CDR3 coding DNA: TGTGCCAGCAGCGACCGACAGGCTAGCAATCAGCCCCAGCATTTT. This chain links TRBV2 with TRBJ1-5; D is possibly TRBD1 (6 bases). The CDR3 totals 15 residues. Trimming pared 6 bases from V and 0 bases from J, leaving 12 bases between. CDR1 is SNHLY, CDR2 FYNNEI, per germline.

This clonotype was seen a few times. This sequence joins TRBV10-3 and TRBJ1-6, with D unresolved. V shed 3 bases and J shed 8 bases, with 11 bases lying between them. This CDR3 contains 14 residues. Per germline, CDR1 ENHRY and CDR2 SYGVKD. The CDR3 sequence: CAISDDDGDSPLHF. As DNA, the CDR3 is TGTGCCATCAGTGACGATGACGGGGATTCACCCCTCCACTTT.

As concerns this clonotype: A much bigger clone sits one base away, suggesting this may be a read error. The chain employs TRBV12-3 or TRBV12-4 and TRBJ2-7; D possibly matches TRBD1 or TRBD2 (5 bases each). The V gene lost 8 bases and the J gene lost 7 bases, with 24 bases spanning the gap. The CDR3 runs 15 residues. The CDR3 sequence is CASSSGPSSYNEQYF. The CDR3 DNA is TGTGCCAGCTCTTCGGGACCCAGCTCCTACAATGAGCAGTACTTC.

CDR3 protein: CASSQAGQGAYLDTQYF. CDR3 nucleotides: TGTGCCAGCAGCCAAGCCGGACAGGGTGCTTATTTAGATACGCAGTATTTT. V gene TRBV3-1 combines with J gene TRBJ2-3, with TRBD1 matching 8 bases. The trim removed 1 base at V and 5 bases at J, leaving 11 bases unmatched. The germline V gene has CDR1 LGHDT and CDR2 YNNKEL (reference sequence). The CDR3 has 17 residues.

This clonotype has just a few counts. The J gene is TRBJ2-7, the V gene TRBV28; 7 bases align to TRBD2. This CDR3 is 15 amino acids long. Per germline, CDR1 MDHEN and CDR2 SYDVKM. Trimming removed 8 bases from V and 0 bases from J; junction bases left unmatched: 10. CDR3 nucleotides: TGTGCCAGCCGCCGTGGGGGGGAGTCCTCCTACGAGCAGTACTTC. Residues: CASRRGGESSYEQYF.

This clonotype was counted between two and nine times. The chain combines TRBV11-2 with TRBJ1-2, with D perhaps TRBD1 (5 bases). This CDR3 spans 15 amino acids. From germline, CDR1 is SGHAT and CDR2 FQNNGV. Trimming left V 4 bases short and J 7 bases short, with 19 bases between. This CDR3 reads CASSSLAGKSTGYTF. The CDR3 nucleotides read TGTGCCAGCAGCTCCTTGGCAGGGAAATCTACTGGCTACACCTTC.

The gene calls are TRBV2 and TRBJ1-2; D may be TRBD1 (5 bases). V was trimmed by 11 bases and J by 8 bases, leaving 21 bases between them. The germline CDR1 and CDR2 sequences are SNHLY and FYNNEI. The CDR3 is 13 residues long. Here the CDR3 DNA reads TGTGCCGGAGACGGGGCCTCTATTTACGGCTACACCTTC. Encoded protein: CAGDGASIYGYTF.

The genes are TRBV28 and TRBJ2-5; D is perhaps TRBD1 (6 bases). Germline V gene sequence: CDR1 MDHEN, CDR2 SYDVKM. Trimming took 5 bases from V and 0 from J, leaving 10 bases between them. The CDR3 spans 14 residues. In nucleotides, the CDR3 is TGTGCCAGCAGTGGTACAGGGAACCAAGAGACCCAGTACTTC. Translation gives CASSGTGNQETQYF.

This clonotype was counted between two and nine times. J is TRBJ2-6 and V is TRBV27; 8 bases line up with TRBD1. The CDR3 spans 17 residues. CDR1 MNHEY and CDR2 SMNVEV come from the germline V gene (reference sequence). J lost 0 bases, V lost 8 bases, and 9 bases had no gene match. The CDR3 loop reads CASRRTGSRSGANVLTF. The CDR3 DNA is TGTGCCAGCCGTCGGACAGGGTCCCGCTCTGGGGCCAACGTCCTGACTTTC.

Turning to this clonotype: A much more abundant neighbour one base away suggests this may be a read error. The chain employs TRBV27 and TRBJ2-7, with 8 bases fitting TRBD1. The CDR3 consists of 15 residues. The V gene end was trimmed by 5 bases and the J gene end by 5 bases; junction bases not matched to a gene: 11. Germline values: CDR1 MNHEY, CDR2 SMNVEV (reference sequence). CDR3 nucleotides: TGTGCCAGCAGTCCCCGACAGGGGAGTCTCGACGAGCAGTACTTC. This sequence encodes CASSPRQGSLDEQYF.

This chain joins TRBV20-1 and TRBJ1-1, with no clear D. Trimming removed 1 base from V and 1 base from J, with 10 bases in between. The germline gives CDR1 DFQATT, CDR2 SNEGSKA (reference sequence). This CDR3 region has 14 residues. In DNA, the CDR3 is TGCAGTGCTAGAGTTCGGATTGGGAACACTGAAGCTTTCTTT. As protein: CSARVRIGNTEAFF.

With regard to this clonotype: The CDR3 ends on some other residue instead of the conserved phenylalanine or tryptophan, so this is likely a read error. The chain joins TRBV6-1 to TRBJ1-2; D is uncertain. The germline V and J ends were trimmed by 1 base and 5 bases, with 11 bases remaining between them. The CDR3 runs 14 residues. CDR1 is MNHNS and CDR2 is SASEGT in the germline V gene. The CDR3 sequence: CASSEGPFPYGYTY. The CDR3, as DNA: TGTGCCAGCAGTGAAGGGCCGTTCCCGTATGGCTACACCTAC.

With regard to this clonotype: The germline gene is not matched at one end of the junction; a read error may be the cause. The chain employs TRBV7-2 and TRBJ1-5, with D possibly matching TRBD1 (5 bases). The CDR3 spans 15 residues. CDR1 SGHTA and CDR2 FQGNSA come from the germline V gene. The CDR3 DNA reads TGTGCTAGCAGCTTAGGGACTTTTACCTATCAGCCCCAGCATTTT. Residues: CASSLGTFTYQPQHF.

This clonotype was seen only a few times. The chain carries TRBV7-2 and TRBJ2-1; 9 bases match TRBD1. Per germline, CDR1 SGHTA and CDR2 FQGNSA. With 4 bases clipped from V and 4 bases from J, the junction kept 20 bases outside the gene matches. CDR3 length: 20 amino acids. CDR3 nucleotides: TGTGCCAGCAGCTGGCCCGGGACAGGGACAGGAATACGGCCATACAATGAGCAGTTCTTC. This translates into CASSWPGTGTGIRPYNEQFF.

This clonotype was picked up a small number of times. The chain carries TRBV5-1 and TRBJ2-1; D not resolved. The CDR3 totals 13 residues. Trimming pared 2 bases from V and 8 bases from J, leaving 11 bases between. Germline values: CDR1 SGHRS, CDR2 YFSETQ. The CDR3: CASSLWKSDEQFF. CDR3 in DNA: TGCGCCAGCAGCTTATGGAAATCAGATGAGCAGTTCTTC.

The chain has TRBV14 and TRBJ2-3, with 7 bases that match TRBD2. The length of the CDR3 is 17 residues. V lost 5 bases, J lost 5 bases, and 16 bases stayed unmatched. The germline CDR1 and CDR2 sequences are SGHDN and FVKESK. The CDR3 loop is CASSSEPKTAGEDTQYF. DNA of the CDR3: TGTGCCAGCAGCTCCGAACCGAAGACGGCGGGAGAAGATACGCAGTATTTT. The full variable domain, in which reference TRBV14 and TRBJ2-3 provide the parts outside the CDR3, is EAGVTQFPSHSVIEKGQTVTLRCDPISGHDNLYWYRRVMGKEIKFLLHFVKESKQDESGMPNNRFLAERTGGTYSTLKVQPAELEDSGVYFCASSSEPKTAGEDTQYFGPGTRLTVL.

This clonotype is a singleton in its sample. A single base separates this from a much larger clone, so it may be a read error. The chain combines TRBV25-1 with TRBJ2-5; possibly TRBD1 or TRBD2 for D (5 bases each). Germline CDR1 and CDR2: MGHDK and SYGVNS. Trimming stripped 11 bases from V and 4 bases from J, with 17 bases between. The CDR3 is made up of 13 amino acids. CDR3 amino acids: CAAGTGGVETQYF. CDR3 bases: TGTGCCGCCGGGACGGGCGGTGTAGAGACCCAGTACTTC.

This clonotype was observed a handful of times. As DNA, the CDR3 is TGCGCCAGCAGCCTGCACGGGGCTAGCGGGGGGAGCTACAATGAGCAGTTCTTC. Translation gives CASSLHGASGGSYNEQFF. This rearrangement joins TRBV4-3 to TRBJ2-1; 11 bases are a match to TRBD2. The V and J ends lost 4 bases and 3 bases, in that order; junction bases with no gene match: 11. From germline, CDR1 is LGHNA and CDR2 YSLEER. The CDR3 covers 18 residues.

The rearrangement uses TRBV20-1 and TRBJ1-5; no clear D gene. This CDR3 is built from 12 residues. The germline V and J ends were trimmed by 3 bases and 3 bases, with 6 bases remaining between them. Germline CDR1 is DFQATT and CDR2 is SNEGSKA (reference sequence). In DNA form, the CDR3 reads TGCAGTGCTAGCCGGCTCAATCAGCCCCAGCATTTT. Translated, it gives CSASRLNQPQHF.

The chain is built from TRBV5-1 and TRBJ1-6; D remains unclear. This CDR3 is built from 14 residues. Germline CDR1 SGHRS, CDR2 YFSETQ. The ends were cut back, 0 bases at V and 6 bases at J, with 7 bases in the middle. CDR3 in amino acids: CASSLVAVNSPLHF. DNA for the CDR3: TGCGCCAGCAGCTTGGTGGCAGTTAATTCACCCCTCCACTTT.

The chain combines TRBV21-1 with TRBJ2-3; the D call in the table, TRBD2, was not verified against the DNA. TRBV21-1 is termed a pseudogene. This CDR3 is built from 17 residues. DNA for the CDR3: TGTGCTAGCTACCTCCGGGACAAGCATCCTAGCACAGATACGCAGTATTTT. Encoded protein: CASYLRDKHPSTDTQYF.

This clonotype has a handful of counts. This rearrangement joins TRBV6-1 to TRBJ1-2; possible D gene TRBD1, 5 bases. This CDR3 spans 13 amino acids. V lost 10 bases and J lost 4, with 16 bases in between. Per the germline V gene, CDR1 is MNHNS and CDR2 is SASEGT. The CDR3 protein is CATRDGAVYGYTF. CDR3 DNA sequence: TGTGCCACCCGGGACGGCGCTGTCTATGGCTACACCTTC.

On this clonotype: The junction departs from germline at one end; a sequencing error may be responsible. The chain combines TRBV27 with TRBJ2-1; D is unresolved. Germline CDR1 MNHEY, CDR2 SMNVEV (reference sequence). The CDR3 is 13 residues long. The CDR3 sequence is CARSPSSYNEQFF. The CDR3 DNA is TGTGCCCGCAGCCCTAGCTCCTACAATGAGCAGTTCTTC.

This clonotype was detected only once. The V and J genes are TRBV12-3 or TRBV12-4 and TRBJ1-6; unclear D gene. The CDR3 is 14 amino acids. Trimming cost V 2 bases and J 3 bases, with 5 bases left between them. The CDR3 DNA reads as TGTGCCAGCAGTTTAATCCTCTATAATTCACCCCTCCACTTT. It yields the protein CASSLILYNSPLHF.

The rearrangement links TRBV30 to TRBJ2-4; D unclear. The better agreement between TRBJ2-7 and the DNA end casts doubt on the J call. Per the germline V gene, CDR1 is GTSNPN and CDR2 is SVGIG (reference sequence). The CDR3 consists of 12 residues. The chain's CDR3 is CAWSVTGYEQYF. DNA for the CDR3: TGTGCCTGGAGTGTCACGGGCTACGAGCAGTACTTC.

The chain has TRBV15 and TRBJ1-2; D gene unclear. Per germline, CDR1 LNHNV and CDR2 YYDKDF (reference sequence). The CDR3 consists of 14 residues. V was cut by 5 bases and J by 3 bases, with 13 bases left in between. The CDR3 sequence: CATSHTGPHYGYTF. In DNA, the CDR3 is TGTGCCACCAGCCACACCGGACCCCACTATGGCTACACCTTC.

This clonotype appeared a few times. The rearrangement joins TRBV7-2 to TRBJ2-4, with D perhaps TRBD1 (6 bases). V lost 2 bases and J 0 bases, leaving 23 bases between the germline ends. The CDR3 totals 20 residues. CDR1 is SGHTA and CDR2 is FQGNSA in the germline V gene. The CDR3 loop is CASSLIGIPTGTLAKNIQYF. CDR3 sequence (DNA): TGTGCCAGCAGCTTAATAGGAATCCCTACAGGGACCCTAGCCAAAAACATTCAGTACTTC.

This clonotype was counted only a few times. This chain connects TRBV20-1 to TRBJ2-3; D possibly uses TRBD1 or TRBD2 (5 bases each). Germline assignment: CDR1 DFQATT and CDR2 SNEGSKA (reference sequence). CDR3 length: 15 residues. The V end was cut by 0 bases, the J end by 0 bases, with 10 bases between. The CDR3 spells CSARDPWGSTDTQYF. DNA of the CDR3: TGCAGTGCTAGAGATCCTTGGGGGAGCACAGATACGCAGTATTTT.

The genes are TRBV7-6 and TRBJ1-5; D gene unclear. This CDR3 spans 17 amino acids. Germline V gene lookup returns CDR1 SGHVS and CDR2 FNYEAQ. V was cut by 5 bases and J by 4 bases, with 21 bases left in between. In DNA form, the CDR3 reads TGTGCCAGCAGCCTAAACGGAGCAAGCCAGCCTAATCAGCCCCAGCATTTT. It specifies CASSLNGASQPNQPQHF.